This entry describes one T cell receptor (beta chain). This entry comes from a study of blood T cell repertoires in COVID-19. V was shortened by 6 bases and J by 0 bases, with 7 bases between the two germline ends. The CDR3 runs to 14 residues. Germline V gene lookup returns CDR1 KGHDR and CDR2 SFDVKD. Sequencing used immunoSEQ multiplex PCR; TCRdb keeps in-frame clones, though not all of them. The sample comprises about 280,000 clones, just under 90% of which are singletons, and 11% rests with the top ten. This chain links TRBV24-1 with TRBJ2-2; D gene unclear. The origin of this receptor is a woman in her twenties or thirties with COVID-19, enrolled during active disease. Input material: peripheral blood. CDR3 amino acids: CATSTPANTGELFF. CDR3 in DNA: TGTGCCACCAGTACGCCGGCGAACACCGGGGAGCTGTTTTTT.